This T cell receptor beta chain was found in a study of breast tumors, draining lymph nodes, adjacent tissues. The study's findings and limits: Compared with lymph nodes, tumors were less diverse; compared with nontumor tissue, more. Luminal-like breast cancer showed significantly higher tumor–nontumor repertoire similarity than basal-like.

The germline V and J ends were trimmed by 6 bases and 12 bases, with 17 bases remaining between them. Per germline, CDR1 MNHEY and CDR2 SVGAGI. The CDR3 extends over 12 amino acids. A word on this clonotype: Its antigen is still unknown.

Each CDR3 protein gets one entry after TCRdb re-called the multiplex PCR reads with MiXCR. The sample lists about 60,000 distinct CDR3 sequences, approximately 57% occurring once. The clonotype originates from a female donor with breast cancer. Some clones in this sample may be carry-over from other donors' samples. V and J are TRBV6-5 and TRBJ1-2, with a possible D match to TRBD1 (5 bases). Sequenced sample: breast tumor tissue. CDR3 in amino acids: CASSDGVRGHTF. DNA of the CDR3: TGTGCCAGCAGCGACGGGGTTAGGGGCCACACCTTC.